This T cell receptor (beta chain) stems from a study of identical twins. General study points: Zero-insertion analyses could be partly confounded by invariant MAIT and iNKT cells. For out-of-frame beta sequences, excess twin sharing was weaker.

This CDR3 is 13 amino acids long. V dropped 0 bases and J dropped 3 bases, with 8 bases sitting between them. Germline V gene data show CDR1 as DFQATT and CDR2 as SNEGSKA (reference sequence). After template switching added a universal primer site, the resulting cDNA carried unique molecular identifiers. TCRdb processed the 5' RACE reads anew with MiXCR; each CDR3 protein has one entry. The sample lists around 650,000 distinct CDR3 sequences, under 8.5% seen once, with approximately 1.5% in the top ten. This clonotype was counted at least ten times. Its antigen is still unknown. These records were also assigned to another study, of yellow fever vaccine responses in identical twins.

Sequencing input: PBMCs. The receptor was isolated from a woman between 18 and 29 years old in good health. The chain employs TRBV20-1 and TRBJ2-5; possibly TRBD1 for D (6 bases). CDR3 amino acids: CSARDWTEETQYF. The CDR3 DNA sequence: TGCAGTGCTAGAGATTGGACAGAAGAGACCCAGTACTTC.